The rows below give T cell receptor beta chains drawn from one sample of a study of identical twins. MiXCR, run by TCRdb on the 5' RACE reads, gives a single entry per CDR3 protein. This sample has around 100,000 distinct CDR3 sequences, with 5.9% found just once. Material: memory T cells sorted from blood. These receptors came from a woman between 45 and 60 years old in good health. The CDR3 runs from the conserved cysteine through the conserved F or W.

j_gene,v_gene,CDR3aa
TRBJ2-2,TRBV12-3/TRBV12-4,CASSLSEFGELFF
TRBJ2-3,TRBV6-1,CASRMDGYTQYF
TRBJ2-5,TRBV29-1,CSARQGSGQETQYF
TRBJ2-1,TRBV15,CATSPWGGEGEQFF
TRBJ2-4,TRBV12-3/TRBV12-4,CASSLVTSGTALAKNIQYF
TRBJ2-3,TRBV4-2,CASSPDPATGNTQYF
TRBJ1-5,TRBV20-1,CSAKGQGTGQPQHF
TRBJ2-1,TRBV12-3/TRBV12-4,CAVGSDGRANEQFF
TRBJ1-2,TRBV29-1,CSVVQGSNYGYTF
TRBJ2-1,TRBV6-6,CASAGSSYNEQFF
TRBJ2-1,TRBV7-7,CASSLALAAGVNEQFF
TRBJ1-5,TRBV18,CASSPRRLSEGFNQPQHF
TRBJ2-3,TRBV14,CASSRVWGEGTDTQYF
TRBJ2-2,TRBV11-3,CASTPGAGELFF
TRBJ2-5,TRBV11-2,CASSPSGERTQYF
TRBJ2-7,TRBV5-1,CASSFGAGQRTYEQYF
TRBJ2-1,TRBV12-3/TRBV12-4,CASSAPGGDRIIGQFF
TRBJ1-1,TRBV5-5,CASSFSTGDTEAFF
TRBJ2-2,TRBV3-1,CASSRKPGLPNTGELFF
TRBJ2-2,TRBV11-2,CASSLGVRGLARPSTGELFF
TRBJ2-5,TRBV29-1,CSGSSGWGETQYF
TRBJ1-5,TRBV12-5,CASGLAAGRQPQHF
TRBJ2-3,TRBV29-1,CSVVIGDTQYF
TRBJ1-2,TRBV11-2,CASTISSNNGYTF
TRBJ2-1,TRBV6-5,CASSLRGQIHLAYNEQFF
TRBJ1-3,TRBV7-8,CASSRGSSGNTIYF
TRBJ2-3,TRBV11-2,CASSFPPPASQYF